The rows below give T cell receptor beta chains drawn from one sample of a study of blood T cell repertoires in COVID-19. Libraries were prepared by immunoSEQ multiplex PCR; TCRdb keeps only in-frame clonotypes and omits some of them. Altogether around 220,000 clones are present, 80% to 85% being singletons, with the ten largest covering approximately 8%. Sequencing input: peripheral blood. Receptors were obtained from a woman older than 75 with COVID-19, enrolled during active disease. Both conserved end residues are part of each CDR3. The D gene is left open where the match is weak. Where a row states a size, it is once, few, many or the class of an expanded clone; other rows omit it.

DNA	CDR3	V	size	D	J
TGTGCCTGGAGTCCCAGCGGACAGGGGAAAGCTTTCTTT	CAWSPSGQGKAFF	TRBV30	-	TRBD1	TRBJ1-1
TGTGCCAGTAGTATAGACGTAAACAGGGGTGCCACCGGGGAGCTGTTTTTT	CASSIDVNRGATGELFF	TRBV19	many	TRBD1	TRBJ2-2
TGTGCCAGCAGCTTGTCAGGGCGCACCTACAATGAGCAGTTCTTC	CASSLSGRTYNEQFF	TRBV5-4	-	-	TRBJ2-1
TGCAGCGTTGGGCAGGGGAGATATGAGCAGTTCTTC	CSVGQGRYEQFF	TRBV29-1	-	-	TRBJ2-1
TGTGCCAGCAGCCCACGGGACATGAACACTGAAGCTTTCTTT	CASSPRDMNTEAFF	TRBV5-4	-	-	TRBJ1-1
TGCGCCAGCAGCCAAGGCTGGCGGGAGGGGGTCGAGCAGTACTTC	CASSQGWREGVEQYF	TRBV4-1	-	TRBD2	TRBJ2-7
TGTGCCAGCAGCCAAAACAGAGACACCGGGGAGCTGTTTTTT	CASSQNRDTGELFF	TRBV7-3	few	-	TRBJ2-2
TGCGCCAGCAGCCCGGAGCTGATAGAGACCCAGTACTTC	CASSPELIETQYF	TRBV5-1	-	-	TRBJ2-5
TGTGCCAGCAGTGTCAGGGGGGCAGACACCATATATTTT	CASSVRGADTIYF	TRBV25-1	-	TRBD1	TRBJ1-3
TGTGCCAGCAGCACCCCAGACAGGGGGCCTGGCTACACCTTC	CASSTPDRGPGYTF	TRBV5-6	-	TRBD1	TRBJ1-2
TGTGCCAGCAGCCACCTCGTCCAAGCCCAAGAGACCCAGTACTTC	CASSHLVQAQETQYF	TRBV28	-	-	TRBJ2-5
TGTGCCAGCTCACCTCCCAACAGGCAAGAGACCCAGTACTTC	CASSPPNRQETQYF	TRBV18	-	-	TRBJ2-5
TGTGCCAGCAGTCTCAGGGGTTCACCCCTCCACTTT	CASSLRGSPLHF	TRBV12-3/TRBV12-4	-	-	TRBJ1-6
TGCGCCAGCAGCTCCGAGAACAGGGCCTTAGGCAATGAGCAGTTCTTC	CASSSENRALGNEQFF	TRBV5-1	-	-	TRBJ2-1
TGTGCCAGCAGCGCTCGGACTTCCCCCATTTTCTACGAGCAGTACTTC	CASSARTSPIFYEQYF	TRBV3-1/TRBV3-2	-	-	TRBJ2-7
TGCGCCAGCAGCCAAGAAGGATTGGGAGGCTATGGCTACACCTTC	CASSQEGLGGYGYTF	TRBV4-1	-	-	TRBJ1-2
TGTGCCAGCAGTCGCTCGGACAGGGAAAAACTGTTTTTT	CASSRSDREKLFF	TRBV6-6	few	TRBD1	TRBJ1-4
TGTGCCACCAAGGACAACCTCGCGGGAAACACCATATATTTT	CATKDNLAGNTIYF	TRBV6-5	-	-	TRBJ1-3
TGTGCCAGCAGCGTCGGGGGGCTAGCCAAAAACATTCAGTACTTC	CASSVGGLAKNIQYF	TRBV9	once	-	TRBJ2-4
TGCGCCAGCAGCCGGATCGGGAGTATCAATGAGCAGTTCTTC	CASSRIGSINEQFF	TRBV5-1	-	-	TRBJ2-1
TGTGCCTGGAGTGTTTCATCCAAAAACATTCAGTACTTC	CAWSVSSKNIQYF	TRBV30	-	-	TRBJ2-4
TGTGCCAGCAGCCCACTAGCGGGGGGGCTGGTAAAGACCCAGTACTTC	CASSPLAGGLVKTQYF	TRBV7-9	-	TRBD2	TRBJ2-5
TGTGCCAGTAGTATCAATGCGGTAGTGGGTGAAAAACTGTTTTTT	CASSINAVVGEKLFF	TRBV19	-	-	TRBJ1-4
TGTGCCAGCATGGGACAGGGTGGGGGGCCCGCTTTCTTT	CASMGQGGGPAFF	TRBV2	-	TRBD1	TRBJ1-1
TGTGCCAGCAGCCTGTCCACGACAGTGTCCTCTGGAAACACCATATATTTT	CASSLSTTVSSGNTIYF	TRBV3-1/TRBV3-2	-	-	TRBJ1-3
TGTGCCTGGAGGGAACAGGGGAACACTGAAGCTTTCTTT	CAWREQGNTEAFF	TRBV30	-	-	TRBJ1-1
TGTGCCAGCATCTTGGGCTCCTTAGGCGAGCAGTACTTC	CASILGSLGEQYF	TRBV28	-	-	TRBJ2-7
TGTGCCAGCAGTGAATGGGGAGGGGAAGCTTTCTTT	CASSEWGGEAFF	TRBV6-1	-	-	TRBJ1-1
TGTGCCAGCAGATCTCCTACAGGGATTAATTCACCCCTCCACTTT	CASRSPTGINSPLHF	TRBV6-5	-	-	TRBJ1-6